This paragraph reports one T cell receptor (beta chain). Its antigen is not known. The data were taken from a study of T cell repertoires in cytomegalovirus infection. TCRdb used MiXCR to reprocess the reads, holding one entry per CDR3 protein. The top ten hold 48% of the sample, which has a few hundred thousand distinct CDR3 sequences, 40% seen once. This sequence originates from a human donor in good health (CMV status not recorded). Some clones in this sample may be carry-over from other donors' samples. The specimen comprised cultured PBMCs, sampled from culture after CMV antigen stimulation.

The CDR3 here is CASSGPRDRRGQPQHF. The CDR3 DNA follows: TGCGCCAGCAGCGGCCCCCGGGACAGGCGGGGTCAGCCCCAGCATTTT. This chain joins TRBV5-1 and TRBJ1-5, with 8 bases aligning to TRBD1. This CDR3 is built from 16 residues. J lost 6 bases, V lost 4 bases, and 12 bases had no gene match. Germline values: CDR1 SGHRS, CDR2 YFSETQ.